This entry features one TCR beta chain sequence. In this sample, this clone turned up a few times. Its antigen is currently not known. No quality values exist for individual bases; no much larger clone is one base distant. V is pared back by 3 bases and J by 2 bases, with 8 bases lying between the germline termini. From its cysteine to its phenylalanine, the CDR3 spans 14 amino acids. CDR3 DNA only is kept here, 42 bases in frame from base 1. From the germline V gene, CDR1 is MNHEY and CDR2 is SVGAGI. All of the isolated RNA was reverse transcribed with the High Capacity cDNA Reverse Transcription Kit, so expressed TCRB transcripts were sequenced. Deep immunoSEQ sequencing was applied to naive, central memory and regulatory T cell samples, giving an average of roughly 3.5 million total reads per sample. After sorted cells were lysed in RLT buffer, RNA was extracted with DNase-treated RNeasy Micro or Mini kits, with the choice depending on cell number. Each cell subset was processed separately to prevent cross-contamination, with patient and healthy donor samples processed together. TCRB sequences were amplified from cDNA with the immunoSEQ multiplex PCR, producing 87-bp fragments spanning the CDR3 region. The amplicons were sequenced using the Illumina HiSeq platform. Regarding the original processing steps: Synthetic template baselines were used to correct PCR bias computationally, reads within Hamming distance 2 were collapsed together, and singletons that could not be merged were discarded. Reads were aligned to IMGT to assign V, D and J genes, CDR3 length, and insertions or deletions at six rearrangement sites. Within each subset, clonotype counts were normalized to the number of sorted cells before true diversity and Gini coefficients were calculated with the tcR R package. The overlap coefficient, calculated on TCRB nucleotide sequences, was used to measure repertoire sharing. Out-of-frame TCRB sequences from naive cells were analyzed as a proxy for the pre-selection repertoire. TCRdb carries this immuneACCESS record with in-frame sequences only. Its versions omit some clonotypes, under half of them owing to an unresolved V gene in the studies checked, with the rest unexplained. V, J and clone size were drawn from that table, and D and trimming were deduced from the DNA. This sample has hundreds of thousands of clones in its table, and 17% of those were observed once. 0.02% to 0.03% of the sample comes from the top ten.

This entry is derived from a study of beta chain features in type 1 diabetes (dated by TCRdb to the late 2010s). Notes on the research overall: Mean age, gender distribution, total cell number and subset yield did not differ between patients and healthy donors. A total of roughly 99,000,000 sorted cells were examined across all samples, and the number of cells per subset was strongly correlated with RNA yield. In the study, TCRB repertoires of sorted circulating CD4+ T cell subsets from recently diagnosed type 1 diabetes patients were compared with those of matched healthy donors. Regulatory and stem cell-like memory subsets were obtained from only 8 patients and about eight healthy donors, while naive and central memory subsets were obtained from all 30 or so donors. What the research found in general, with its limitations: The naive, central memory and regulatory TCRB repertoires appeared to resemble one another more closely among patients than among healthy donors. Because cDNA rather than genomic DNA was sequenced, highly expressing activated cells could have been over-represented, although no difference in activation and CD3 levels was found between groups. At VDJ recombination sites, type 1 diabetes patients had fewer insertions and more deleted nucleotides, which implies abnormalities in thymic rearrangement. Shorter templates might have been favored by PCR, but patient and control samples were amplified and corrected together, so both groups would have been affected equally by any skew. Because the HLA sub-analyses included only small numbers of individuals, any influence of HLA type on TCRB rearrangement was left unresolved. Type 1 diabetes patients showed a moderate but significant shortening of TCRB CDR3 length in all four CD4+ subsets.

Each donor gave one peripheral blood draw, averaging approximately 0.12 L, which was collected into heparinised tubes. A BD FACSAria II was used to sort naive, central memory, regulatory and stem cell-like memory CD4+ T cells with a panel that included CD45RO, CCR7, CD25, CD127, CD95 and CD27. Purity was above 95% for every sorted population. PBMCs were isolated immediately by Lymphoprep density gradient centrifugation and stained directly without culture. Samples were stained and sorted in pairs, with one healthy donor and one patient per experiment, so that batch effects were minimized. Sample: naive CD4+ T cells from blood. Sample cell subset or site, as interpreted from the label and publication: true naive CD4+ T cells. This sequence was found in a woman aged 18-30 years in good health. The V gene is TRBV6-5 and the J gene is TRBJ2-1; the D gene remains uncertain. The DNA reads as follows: TGTGCCAGCAGTTATACTCAGACCTACAATGAGCAGTTCTTC. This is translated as CASSYTQTYNEQFF.